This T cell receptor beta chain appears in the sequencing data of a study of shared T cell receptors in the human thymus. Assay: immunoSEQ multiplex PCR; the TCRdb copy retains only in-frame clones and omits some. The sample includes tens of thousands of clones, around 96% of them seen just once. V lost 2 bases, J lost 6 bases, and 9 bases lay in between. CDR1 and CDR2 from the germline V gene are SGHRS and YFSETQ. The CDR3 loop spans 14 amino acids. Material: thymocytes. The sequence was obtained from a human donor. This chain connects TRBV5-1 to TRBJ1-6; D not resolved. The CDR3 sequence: CASSLYGCNSPLHF. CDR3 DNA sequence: TGCGCCAGCAGCTTATACGGTTGTAATTCACCCCTCCACTTT.